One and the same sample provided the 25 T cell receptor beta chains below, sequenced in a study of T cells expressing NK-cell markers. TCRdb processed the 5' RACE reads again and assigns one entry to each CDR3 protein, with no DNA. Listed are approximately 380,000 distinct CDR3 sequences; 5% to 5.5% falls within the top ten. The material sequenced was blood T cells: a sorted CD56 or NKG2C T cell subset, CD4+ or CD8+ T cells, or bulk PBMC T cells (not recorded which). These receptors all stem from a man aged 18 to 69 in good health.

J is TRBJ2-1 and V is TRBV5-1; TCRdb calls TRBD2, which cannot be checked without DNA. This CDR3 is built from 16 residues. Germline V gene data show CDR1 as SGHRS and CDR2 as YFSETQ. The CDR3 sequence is CASSSLFGLAGVEQFF. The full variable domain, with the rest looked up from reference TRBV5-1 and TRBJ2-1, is KAGVTQTPRYLIKTRGQQVTLSCSPISGHRSVSWYQQTPGQGLQFLFEYFSETQRNKGNFPGRFSGRQFSNSRSEMNVSTLELGDSALYLCASSSLFGLAGVEQFFGPGTRLTVL.

CDR3 loop: CASRNRVGVEQFF. The V call is TRBV7-8, the J call TRBJ2-1; checking the TCRdb D call of TRBD1 is not possible without DNA. CDR1 and CDR2 from the germline V gene are SGHVS and FQNEAQ. This CDR3 comprises 13 residues. The full variable domain, rest sourced from reference TRBV7-8 and TRBJ2-1, is GAGVSQSPRYKVAKRGQDVALRCDPISGHVSLFWYQQALGQGPEFLTYFQNEAQLDKSGLPSDRFFAERPEGSVSTLKIQRTQQEDSAVYLCASRNRVGVEQFFGPGTRLTVL.

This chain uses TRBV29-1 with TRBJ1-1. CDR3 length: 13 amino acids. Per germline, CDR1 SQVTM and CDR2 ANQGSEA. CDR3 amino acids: CSVSRGGGTEAFF.

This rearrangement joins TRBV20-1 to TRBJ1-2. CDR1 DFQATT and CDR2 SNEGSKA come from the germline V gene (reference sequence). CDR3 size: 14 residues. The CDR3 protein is CSAIEGSLLGGYTF.

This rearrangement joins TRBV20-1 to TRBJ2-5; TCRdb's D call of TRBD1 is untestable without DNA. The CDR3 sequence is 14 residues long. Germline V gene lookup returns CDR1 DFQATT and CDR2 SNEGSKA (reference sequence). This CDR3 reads CSATSGQGRETQYF.

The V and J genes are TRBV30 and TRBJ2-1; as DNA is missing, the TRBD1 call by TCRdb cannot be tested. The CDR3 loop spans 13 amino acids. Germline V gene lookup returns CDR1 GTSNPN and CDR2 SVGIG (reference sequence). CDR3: CAWSPGPRNEQFF.

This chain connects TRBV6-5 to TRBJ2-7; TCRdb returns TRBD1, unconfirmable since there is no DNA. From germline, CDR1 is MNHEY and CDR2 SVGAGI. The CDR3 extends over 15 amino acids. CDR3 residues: CASSNTRDVTYEQYF.

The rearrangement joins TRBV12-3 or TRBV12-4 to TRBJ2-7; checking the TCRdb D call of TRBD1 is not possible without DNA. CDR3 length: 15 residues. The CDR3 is CASSFRSQGADEQYF.

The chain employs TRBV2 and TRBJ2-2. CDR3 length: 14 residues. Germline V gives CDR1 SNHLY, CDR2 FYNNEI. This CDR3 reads CASSDLADTGELFF.

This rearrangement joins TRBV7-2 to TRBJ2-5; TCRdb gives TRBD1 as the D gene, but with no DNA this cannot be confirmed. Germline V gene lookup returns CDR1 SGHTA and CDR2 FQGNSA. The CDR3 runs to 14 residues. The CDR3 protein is CASSLGGQKETQYF.

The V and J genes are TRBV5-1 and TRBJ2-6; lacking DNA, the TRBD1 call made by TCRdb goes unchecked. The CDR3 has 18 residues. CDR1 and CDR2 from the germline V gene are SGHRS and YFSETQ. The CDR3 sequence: CASSLAGTGSSGANVLTF. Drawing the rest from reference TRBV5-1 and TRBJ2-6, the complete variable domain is KAGVTQTPRYLIKTRGQQVTLSCSPISGHRSVSWYQQTPGQGLQFLFEYFSETQRNKGNFPGRFSGRQFSNSRSEMNVSTLELGDSALYLCASSLAGTGSSGANVLTFGAGSRLTVL.

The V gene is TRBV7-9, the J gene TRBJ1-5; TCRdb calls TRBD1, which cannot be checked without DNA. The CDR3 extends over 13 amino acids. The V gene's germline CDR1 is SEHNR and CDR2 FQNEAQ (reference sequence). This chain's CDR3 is CASTSTGNQPQHF.

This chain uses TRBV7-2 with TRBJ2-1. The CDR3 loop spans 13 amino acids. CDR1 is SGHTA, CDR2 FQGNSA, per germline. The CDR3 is CASTSQGIREQFF.

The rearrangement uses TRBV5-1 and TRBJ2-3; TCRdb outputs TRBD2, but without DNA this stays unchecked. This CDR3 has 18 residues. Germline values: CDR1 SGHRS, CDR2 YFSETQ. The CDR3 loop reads CASSLVGVVASPRDTQYF.

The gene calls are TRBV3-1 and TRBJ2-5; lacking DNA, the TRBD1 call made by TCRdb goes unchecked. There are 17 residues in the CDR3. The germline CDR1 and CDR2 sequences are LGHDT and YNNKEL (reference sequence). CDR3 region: CASSLTLGQGRPETQYF.

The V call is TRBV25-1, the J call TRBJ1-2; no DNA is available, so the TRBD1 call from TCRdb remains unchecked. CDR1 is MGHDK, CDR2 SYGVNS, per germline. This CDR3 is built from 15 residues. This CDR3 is CASSSTGVQGYGYTF.

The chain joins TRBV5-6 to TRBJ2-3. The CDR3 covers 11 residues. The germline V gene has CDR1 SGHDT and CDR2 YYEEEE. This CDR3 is CASSSGYTQYF.

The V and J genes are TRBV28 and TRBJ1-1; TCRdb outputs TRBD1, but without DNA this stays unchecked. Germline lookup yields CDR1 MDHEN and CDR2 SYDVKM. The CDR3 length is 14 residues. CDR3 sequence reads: CASRPGPLSTEAFF.

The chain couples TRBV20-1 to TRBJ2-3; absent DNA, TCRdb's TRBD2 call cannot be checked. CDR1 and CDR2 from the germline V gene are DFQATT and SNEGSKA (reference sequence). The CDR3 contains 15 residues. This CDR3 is CSARAGTARTDTQYF.

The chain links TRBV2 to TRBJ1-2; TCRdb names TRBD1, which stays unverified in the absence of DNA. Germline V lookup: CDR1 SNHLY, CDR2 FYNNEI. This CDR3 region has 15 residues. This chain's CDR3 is CASRYGQDPNYGYTF.

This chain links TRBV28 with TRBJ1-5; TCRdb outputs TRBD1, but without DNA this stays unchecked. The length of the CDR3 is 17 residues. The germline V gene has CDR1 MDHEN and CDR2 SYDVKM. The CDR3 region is CASVRWRQNGGNQPQHF.

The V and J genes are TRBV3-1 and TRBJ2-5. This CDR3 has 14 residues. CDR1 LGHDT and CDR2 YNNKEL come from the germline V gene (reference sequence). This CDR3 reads CASSPLGVWETQYF.

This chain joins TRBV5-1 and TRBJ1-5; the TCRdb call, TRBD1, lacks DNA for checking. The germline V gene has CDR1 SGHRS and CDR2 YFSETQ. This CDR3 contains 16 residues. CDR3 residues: CASSQQGGVSNQPQHF.

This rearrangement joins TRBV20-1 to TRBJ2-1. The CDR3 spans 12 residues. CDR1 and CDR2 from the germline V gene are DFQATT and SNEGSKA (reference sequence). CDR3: CSASLDDNEQFF.

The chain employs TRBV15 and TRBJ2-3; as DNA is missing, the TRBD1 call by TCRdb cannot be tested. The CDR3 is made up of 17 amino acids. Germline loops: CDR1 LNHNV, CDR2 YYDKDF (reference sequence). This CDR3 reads CATSRRTGARSTDTQYF. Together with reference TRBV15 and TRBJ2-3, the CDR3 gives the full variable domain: DAMVIQNPRYQVTQFGKPVTLSCSQTLNHNVMYWYQQKSSQAPKLLFHYYDKDFNNEADTPDNFQSRRPNTSFCFLDIRSPGLGDTAMYLCATSRRTGARSTDTQYFGPGTRLTVL.